The next 20 T cell receptor beta chains were all read from a single sample in a study of CD8 T cells in ankylosing spondylitis. TCRdb used MiXCR to reprocess the 5' RACE reads, holding one entry per CDR3 protein. The sample has 85,000 to 100,000 distinct CDR3 sequences; roughly 10% are singletons. The sequencing sample was made of blood, either unsorted or a sorted T cell fraction (not recorded which). The receptor source for this set is a male donor with ankylosing spondylitis or in good health (not recorded which).

There are many counts of this clonotype. The rearrangement joins TRBV3-1 to TRBJ1-6, with 7 bases matching TRBD1. V dropped 3 bases and J dropped 7; count of bases not matched to a gene: 3. The CDR3 runs 14 residues. Germline CDR1 LGHDT, CDR2 YNNKEL (reference sequence). This CDR3 reads CASSQTGWNSPLHF. DNA of the CDR3: TGTGCCAGCAGCCAGACAGGGTGGAATTCACCCCTCCACTTT.

In its sample, this clonotype was seen many times. This chain connects TRBV30 to TRBJ2-5; D gene ambiguous. In germline, CDR1 is GTSNPN, CDR2 SVGIG (reference sequence). The ends were cut back, 1 base at V and 1 base at J, with 7 bases in the middle. This CDR3 is 13 amino acids long. CDR3 amino acids: CAWSGGIQETQYF. In DNA form, the CDR3 reads TGTGCCTGGAGTGGTGGAATCCAAGAGACCCAGTACTTC. The full variable domain, completed using reference TRBV30 and TRBJ2-5, is SQTIHQWPATLVQPVGSPLSLECTVEGTSNPNLYWYRQAAGRGLQLLFYSVGIGQISSEVPQNLSASRPQDRQFILSSKKLLLSDSGFYLCAWSGGIQETQYFGPGTRLLVL.

This clonotype appeared many times. The V gene is TRBV20-1, the J gene TRBJ1-2; 8 bases line up with TRBD1. The germline gives CDR1 DFQATT, CDR2 SNEGSKA (reference sequence). The trim removed 7 bases at V and 6 bases at J, leaving 4 bases unmatched. This CDR3 contains 11 residues. The CDR3 is CSGTTGDGYTF. The CDR3 DNA is TGCAGTGGCACGACAGGGGATGGCTACACCTTC.

This clonotype was recorded many times. The CDR3 sequence: CASSIGGPNNEQFF. The CDR3 DNA sequence: TGTGCCAGCAGCATCGGGGGGCCAAACAATGAGCAGTTCTTC. The chain has TRBV6-1 and TRBJ2-1, with TRBD2 as a possible D gene (7 bases). The CDR3 has 14 amino acids. Germline V CDR1 and CDR2: MNHNS, SASEGT. V gave up 6 bases and J gave up 5 bases, with 14 bases separating them.

This clonotype has a count of ten or more. The V gene is TRBV10-3, the J gene TRBJ1-2; D gene unclear. Trimming took 0 bases from V and 0 from J, leaving 2 bases between them. Germline V gene data show CDR1 as ENHRY and CDR2 as SYGVKD. The CDR3 runs to 13 residues. The CDR3 bases are TGTGCCATCAGTGAGTCCTCTAACTATGGCTACACCTTC. This encodes CAISESSNYGYTF.

This clonotype was recorded many times. The V and J genes are TRBV7-8 and TRBJ2-1, with 8 bases that match TRBD1. CDR3 length equals 15 residues. Germline lookup yields CDR1 SGHVS and CDR2 FQNEAQ. With 5 bases clipped from V and 9 bases from J, the junction kept 12 bases outside the gene matches. The CDR3 is CASSVGQVRRSEQFF. CDR3 nucleotide sequence: TGTGCCAGCAGCGTGGGACAGGTCAGACGTAGTGAGCAGTTCTTC.

In its sample, this clonotype was seen many times. V gene TRBV6-1 combines with J gene TRBJ2-7, with unresolved D. The CDR3 covers 13 residues. CDR1 and CDR2 from the germline V gene are MNHNS and SASEGT. The V and J ends lost 4 bases and 3 bases respectively, with 10 bases between them. The CDR3 DNA is TGTGCCAGCAGTGTTAGAGTTTTCTACGAGCAGTACTTC. As protein: CASSVRVFYEQYF.

This clonotype was observed at least ten times. The rearrangement links TRBV5-1 to TRBJ2-7, with TRBD2 matching over 7 bases. The CDR3 covers 14 residues. Germline CDR1 and CDR2: SGHRS and YFSETQ. Trimming cost V 0 bases and J 4 bases; bases outside gene matches: 4. The CDR3 here is CASSLAGEGYEQYF. The CDR3 DNA sequence: TGCGCCAGCAGCTTGGCGGGGGAGGGATACGAGCAGTACTTC.

This clonotype was detected many times. The chain joins TRBV14 to TRBJ2-1; the D call may be TRBD1 or TRBD2 (5 bases each). The CDR3 is 13 amino acids. The germline V and J ends were trimmed by 1 base and 9 bases, with 10 bases remaining between them. Germline loops: CDR1 SGHDN, CDR2 FVKESK. CDR3 residues: CASSQGSGGEQFF. The CDR3 DNA sequence: TGTGCCAGCAGCCAAGGAAGTGGGGGTGAGCAGTTCTTC.

This clonotype has at least ten counts. The V and J genes are TRBV20-1 and TRBJ1-2, with TRBD1 identical over 9 bases. V shed 6 bases, J shed 4 bases, and the junction held 9 bases outside the gene matches. This CDR3 comprises 14 residues. Germline-derived CDR1 and CDR2 are DFQATT and SNEGSKA (reference sequence). Here the CDR3 reads CSANRDRVSYGYTF. The CDR3 nucleotides are TGCAGTGCCAACCGGGACAGGGTTTCCTATGGCTACACCTTC.

In this sample, this clonotype turned up many times. V and J are TRBV5-1 and TRBJ2-5; D gene ambiguous. Trimming removed 4 bases at V and 2 bases at J, with 6 bases between. The CDR3 has 12 residues. In germline, CDR1 is SGHRS, CDR2 YFSETQ. This CDR3 reads CASSPEQETQYF. CDR3 nucleotides: TGCGCCAGCAGCCCGGAACAAGAGACCCAGTACTTC.

The table lists this clonotype with many counts. The J gene is TRBJ2-5, the V gene TRBV4-2; the match to TRBD2 covers 12 bases. V lost 4 bases to trimming and J lost 0 bases; unmatched junction nucleotides: 6. The length of the CDR3 is 17 residues. The germline CDR1 and CDR2 sequences are LGHNA and YNFKEQ. CDR3 amino acids: CASSPRTSGVNQETQYF. CDR3 DNA sequence: TGTGCCAGCAGCCCCAGGACTAGCGGGGTGAACCAAGAGACCCAGTACTTC.

V is TRBV28 and J is TRBJ1-2; D not resolved. Per the germline V gene, CDR1 is MDHEN and CDR2 is SYDVKM. This CDR3 is built from 17 residues. V lost 6 bases, J lost 2 bases, and 22 bases lay in between. This CDR3 is CASSQSPAAARNYGYTF. The CDR3 DNA is TGTGCCAGCAGCCAATCACCGGCGGCGGCCCGAAACTATGGCTACACCTTC.

This clonotype was seen ten or more times. The chain combines TRBV28 with TRBJ1-2, with D tentatively TRBD1 (5 bases). Trimming removed 3 bases from V and 2 bases from J, with 10 bases in between. Germline V gene lookup returns CDR1 MDHEN and CDR2 SYDVKM. CDR3 size: 14 residues. The CDR3 DNA sequence: TGTGCCAGCAGTTTGGGGCTAAGCAACTATGGCTACACCTTC. Protein: CASSLGLSNYGYTF.

This clonotype occurred many times. This chain joins TRBV7-8 and TRBJ1-4; D not resolved. Germline CDR1 is SGHVS and CDR2 is FQNEAQ. V gave up 10 bases and J gave up 14 bases, with 14 bases separating them. The CDR3 runs to 10 residues. CDR3 loop: CANPRRQLFF. For the CDR3, the DNA is TGTGCCAACCCGCGGCGTCAGCTGTTTTTT.

There are many counts of this clonotype. V and J are TRBV3-1 and TRBJ2-1; D is tentatively TRBD1 or TRBD2 (5 bases each). V was pared by 0 bases and J by 3 bases, with 15 bases between. This CDR3 is built from 17 residues. CDR1 and CDR2 from the germline V gene are LGHDT and YNNKEL (reference sequence). CDR3: CASSQEIGQGDYNEQFF. The CDR3 DNA is TGTGCCAGCAGCCAAGAAATTGGCCAGGGAGACTACAATGAGCAGTTCTTC.

This clonotype was seen many times. The chain uses TRBV20-1 and TRBJ1-5; tentatively, D is TRBD1 (6 bases). Germline CDR1 and CDR2: DFQATT and SNEGSKA (reference sequence). This CDR3 is built from 15 residues. Trimming removed 3 bases at V and 1 base at J, with 13 bases between. The CDR3 DNA reads as TGCAGTGCTAGGCCCCAGGACAGAAGCAATCAGCCCCAGCATTTT. It translates to CSARPQDRSNQPQHF.

This clonotype showed up many times. The chain uses TRBV11-2 and TRBJ2-1, with D uncertain. The CDR3 extends over 13 amino acids. Trimming took off 5 bases at V and 10 bases at J, with 15 bases between the two ends. CDR1 and CDR2 (germline): SGHAT, FQNNGV. The CDR3, as DNA: TGTGCCAGCAGCCCAGCATACTCATGGGAGCAGTTCTTC. Translating it yields CASSPAYSWEQFF.

In its sample, this clonotype was seen many times. The rearrangement uses TRBV5-6 and TRBJ2-1; 11 bases align to TRBD2. Trimming removed 4 bases from V and 7 bases from J; junction bases left unmatched: 7. Germline V lookup: CDR1 SGHDT, CDR2 YYEEEE. The CDR3 has 15 amino acids. The CDR3 nucleotides are TGTGCCAGCAGCCATAGCGGGGGGGCCTGGAATGAGCAGTTCTTC. Amino acids: CASSHSGGAWNEQFF.

The table lists this clonotype with many counts. The chain carries TRBV25-1 and TRBJ2-5, with TRBD2 as a possible D gene (5 bases). Trimming pared 4 bases from V and 5 bases from J, leaving 8 bases between. CDR1 and CDR2 (germline): MGHDK, SYGVNS. The CDR3 length is 12 residues. The CDR3 sequence: CASSAGFETQYF. In DNA, the CDR3 is TGTGCCAGCAGTGCGGGGTTTGAGACCCAGTACTTC.